One and the same sample provided the 10 T cell receptor beta chains below, sequenced in a study of tumor-infiltrating lymphocytes in primary liver carcinoma. Total RNA (roughly 530 ng) served as template for TCR beta cDNA synthesis primed by a constant-region primer. Slightly modified ARM-PCR served as the procedure for the TCR beta libraries. These libraries came from three rounds of nested multiplex PCR. Forward primers for TRBV1-TRBV30 and a C-beta reverse primer served the first two PCR rounds, at 10 cycles each. TCRdb reanalysed the multiplex PCR reads using MiXCR and keeps one entry per CDR3 protein. In the table there are around 190,000 distinct CDR3 sequences, around four fifths of which are singletons. Co-extraction of RNA and DNA was performed on 20-30 mg of unsorted bulk tissue. Sequencing used tumor tissue from primary liver carcinoma. The receptor source for this set is a man aged 35 to 55 with primary liver carcinoma and hepatitis B virus infection.

This clonotype was counted once. This may stem from a read error, because a much larger clone lies one nucleotide away. Because the CDR3 is missing its conserved closing phenylalanine or tryptophan, this is likely a read error. This chain joins TRBV7-9 and TRBJ1-3, with D possibly being TRBD1 (5 bases). V lost 6 bases and J lost 0, with 9 bases in between. Germline-derived CDR1 and CDR2 are SEHNR and FQNEAQ (reference sequence). The CDR3 extends over 14 amino acids. CDR3 nucleotide sequence: TGTGCCAGCAGGGACACGATCTCTGGAAACACCATATATTAT. Amino acid sequence: CASRDTISGNTIYY.

This clonotype was seen a few times. This is likely a read error, given that the CDR3 carries no conserved phenylalanine or tryptophan at its end. This rearrangement joins TRBV6-2 or TRBV6-3 to TRBJ2-2; TRBD2 aligns across 9 bases. Germline values: CDR1 MNHEY, CDR2 SVGEGT. CDR3 length equals 15 residues. The CDR3, as DNA: TGTCCCAGCAGTCAAGTAGCGGGAGCGATCGGGGAGCTGTTTATT. Its translation: CPSSQVAGAIGELFI.

On this clonotype itself: The junction shows a germline mismatch at one end, possibly a read error. The chain joins TRBV4-2 to TRBJ2-7; the D is unclear. Germline CDR1 reads LGHNA; CDR2 reads YNFKEQ. CDR3 length: 15 residues. This CDR3 reads CACSQGTGSQYEQYF. Here the CDR3 DNA reads TGTGCCTGCAGCCAAGGCACCGGGTCTCAATACGAGCAGTACTTC.

This rearrangement joins TRBV29-1 to TRBJ2-7; perhaps TRBD2 as D (5 bases). V was trimmed by 5 bases and J by 3 bases, leaving 17 bases between them. CDR3 length: 14 amino acids. CDR1 is SQVTM, CDR2 ANQGSEA, per germline. CDR3 coding DNA: TGCAGCGTTATAGCCGGGGTTCCTAGCTACGAGCAGTACTTC. It translates to CSVIAGVPSYEQYF.

This clonotype was observed a single time. The conserved final phenylalanine or tryptophan is absent from the CDR3, which likely points to a read error. This chain links TRBV29-1 with TRBJ2-6; D may be TRBD1 (5 bases). The CDR3 has 15 residues. The V gene's germline CDR1 is SQVTM and CDR2 ANQGSEA. This CDR3 reads CRVGGADSGANVLTL. The CDR3 nucleotides are TGCAGGGTTGGTGGGGCAGACTCTGGGGCCAACGTCCTGACTTTG.

A remark on this clonotype: At one end the junction does not follow the germline gene, possibly because of a read error. The genes are TRBV12-3 or TRBV12-4 and TRBJ1-5, with D perhaps TRBD1 (6 bases). The CDR3 sequence is 15 residues long. This CDR3 reads CASRLGIGGHQPQHF. The CDR3 DNA reads as TGTGCCAGCAGATTAGGGATAGGGGGTCATCAGCCCCAGCATTTT.

The sample holds many counts of this clonotype. This chain links TRBV5-1 with TRBJ1-5; D is unclear. This CDR3 contains 17 residues. Deletions cut 0 bases from V and 7 bases from J, with 20 bases between. The germline CDR1 and CDR2 sequences are SGHRS and YFSETQ. As DNA, the CDR3 is TGCGCCAGCAGCTTGGCCCGCGCCCAGCGGGGTCAACAGCCCCAGCATTTT. It translates to CASSLARAQRGQQPQHF.

A remark on this clonotype: Given the absence of the conserved phenylalanine or tryptophan at the CDR3 end, a read error is likely. The DNA is left out, because the CDR3 cannot be placed on it with certainty; the CDR3 is given as TCRdb lists it. The rearrangement links TRBV4-3 to TRBJ2-4. The CDR3 contains 16 residues when both ends are counted. Germline values: CDR1 LGHNA, CDR2 YSLEER. The CDR3 loop reads CASSQDGSLTKNIQHL.

V is TRBV29-1 and J is TRBJ2-5; TRBD2 is a possible D gene (6 bases). Germline V lookup: CDR1 SQVTM, CDR2 ANQGSEA. Between the trimmed V and J ends, which lost 7 bases and 2 bases, there was a span of 17 bases. CDR3 size: 14 residues. The CDR3 nucleotides are TGCAGCGGCCACGTCGGGGCGGGACAAGAGACCCAGTACTTC. Amino acids: CSGHVGAGQETQYF.

This sequence joins TRBV29-1 and TRBJ1-3; D call uncertain. V lost 2 bases, J lost 3 bases, and 5 bases lay in between. The germline gives CDR1 SQVTM, CDR2 ANQGSEA. The CDR3 is 12 amino acids. The CDR3 nucleotides read TGCAGCGTTGAAAATCTTGGAAACACCATATATTTT. Protein: CSVENLGNTIYF.